This T cell receptor beta chain was retrieved from a study of blood T cell repertoires in COVID-19. The table came from immunoSEQ multiplex PCR; TCRdb's copy has only in-frame clones and leaves some out. The data contain under 300,000 clones, approximately 90% of them singletons. J was trimmed by 2 bases and V by 7 bases; bases with no gene match: 7. The CDR3 is 13 residues long. Germline V CDR1 and CDR2: SQVTM, ANQGSEA. Individuals aged 18 to 89 years were recruited from about two dozen US areas. This clone was seen a single time. This clonotype was sampled from a woman aged 25 to 45 with acute COVID-19. The sequenced sample consisted of PBMCs or T cells enriched from blood (not recorded which). The chain joins TRBV29-1 to TRBJ1-1; 7 bases agree with TRBD1. The DNA for the CDR3 is TGCAGCGCCCGGGACAGTAGAAACACTGAAGCTTTCTTT. This gives the protein CSARDSRNTEAFF. The whole variable domain, remainder taken from reference TRBV29-1 and TRBJ1-1, is SAVISQKPSRDICQRGTSLTIQCQVDSQVTMMFWYRQQPGQSLTLIATANQGSEATYESGFVIDKFPISRPNLTFSTLTVSNMSPEDSSIYLCSARDSRNTEAFFGQGTRLTVV.